This TCR beta chain stems from a study of blood T cell repertoires in COVID-19 (dated by TCRdb to 2020 to 2021). Background for the entire study: Collaborator samples came from the United States, Italy and Spain and covered acute and convalescent phases of COVID-19. The material from the prospective study consisted of cDNA or gDNA derived from T cells, B-cell-depleted T cells, or PBMCs. The dataset comprised deeply sampled blood TCRbeta repertoires from subjects exposed to, actively infected with, or recovered from COVID-19. The repertoires were made available in a free public database intended to serve as a resource for research on the immune response to SARS-CoV-2. The samples were drawn from two sources: the first 160 participants of the ongoing ImmuneRACE study, and 1,000 to 1,500 subjects contributed by 6 global collaborators. Nearly every sample came with metadata listing a de-identified subject ID, COVID-19 status, age in years and sex. Where HLA class I and class II types were available, the types were taken from metadata supplied by the sample provider, not from assay-based typing.

Results the study describes overall, beyond this receptor: How much clinical and demographic metadata was included differed by source and by participant, and the metadata was provided uncurated.

For CDR1 and CDR2, the germline V gene lists KGHDR and SFDVKD. The CDR3 goes from the cysteine to the phenylalanine over 14 residues. Left in the record is the CDR3 DNA by itself, 42 bases read in frame from the first base. V is pruned by 3 bases and J by 7 bases, leaving 5 bases of the junction without a gene match. Participants in the prospective study were aged roughly 18 to 89 years, lived in some 24 United States geographic areas, and enrolled through a virtual design. Cohort assignment in the prospective study relied on participant-reported clinical history from a screening survey and a study questionnaire. In the prospective study, whole blood, serum and a nasopharyngeal or oropharyngeal swab were collected from each participant by mobile phlebotomists. Over a roughly 2-month period, participants in the prospective study had the option of providing additional blood draws and questionnaires. Before DNA extraction, blood samples from the prospective study were shipped at room temperature or frozen.

Concerning this clone itself: The antigen this receptor binds is unknown. There are no base qualities to consult, and no much larger clone falls within one base.

TCRbeta CDR3 regions were amplified from genomic DNA using the immunoSEQ Assay, a bias-controlled multiplex PCR. On the study's bioinformatics: The number of nucleated cells in each sample was estimated from the amplification of reference gene primers within the assay. To quantify the absolute abundance of each unique TCRbeta CDR3 rearrangement, sequence reads were collapsed and filtered. Productive Simpson clonality was computed per sample as the square root of Simpson's diversity index over productive rearrangements. Entries here come from immuneACCESS through TCRdb and include only in-frame sequences with V and J called. Some clones fail to appear in such tables; in the studies checked, an unresolved V gene covers under half of the shortfall, and the cause of the remainder is unknown. V and J calls and clone size come straight from that table; D and trimming were deduced from the DNA. The sample yields 200,000 to 300,000 clones; around 88% were counted once. The ten largest clonotypes hold 2.5% of the sample.

Rearrangement joined TRBV24-1 to TRBJ2-1, and TRBD1 matches 7 of the central bases. The receptor's source is a middle-aged woman with acute COVID-19. Sequencing input: PBMCs or T cells enriched from blood (not recorded which). This receptor carries the CDR3 CATSDPTGENEQFF. The bases are TGTGCCACCAGTGATCCCACAGGGGAGAATGAGCAGTTCTTC.